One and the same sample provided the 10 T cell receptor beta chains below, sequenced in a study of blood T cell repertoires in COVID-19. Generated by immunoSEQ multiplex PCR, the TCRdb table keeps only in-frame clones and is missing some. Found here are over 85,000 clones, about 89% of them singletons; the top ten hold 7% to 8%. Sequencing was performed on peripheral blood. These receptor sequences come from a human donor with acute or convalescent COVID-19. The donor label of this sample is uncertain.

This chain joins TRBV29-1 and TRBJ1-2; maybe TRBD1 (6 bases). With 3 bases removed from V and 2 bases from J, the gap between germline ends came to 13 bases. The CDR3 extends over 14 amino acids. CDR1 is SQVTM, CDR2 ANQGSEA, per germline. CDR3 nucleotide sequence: TGCAGCGTTGATGGGGGCCCCCAGAACTATGGCTACACCTTC. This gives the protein CSVDGGPQNYGYTF.

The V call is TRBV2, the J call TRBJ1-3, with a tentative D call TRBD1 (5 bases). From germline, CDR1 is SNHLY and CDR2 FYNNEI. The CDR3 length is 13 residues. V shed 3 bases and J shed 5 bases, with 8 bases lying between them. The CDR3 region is CASSEAGRNTIYF. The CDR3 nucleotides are TGTGCCAGCAGTGAGGCAGGGAGAAACACCATATATTTT.

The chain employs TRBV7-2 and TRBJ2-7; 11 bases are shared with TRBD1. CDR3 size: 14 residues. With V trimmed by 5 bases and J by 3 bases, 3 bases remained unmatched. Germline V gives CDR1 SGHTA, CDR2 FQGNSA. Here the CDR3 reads CASSPGTGGYEQYF. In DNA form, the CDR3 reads TGTGCCAGCAGCCCCGGGACAGGGGGCTACGAGCAGTACTTC.

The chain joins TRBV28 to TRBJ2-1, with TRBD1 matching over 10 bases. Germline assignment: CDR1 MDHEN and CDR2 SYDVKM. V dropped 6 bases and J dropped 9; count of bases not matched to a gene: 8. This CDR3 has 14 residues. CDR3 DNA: TGTGCCAGCAGGGAGACAGGGGGCATGTTTGAGCAGTTCTTC. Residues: CASRETGGMFEQFF.

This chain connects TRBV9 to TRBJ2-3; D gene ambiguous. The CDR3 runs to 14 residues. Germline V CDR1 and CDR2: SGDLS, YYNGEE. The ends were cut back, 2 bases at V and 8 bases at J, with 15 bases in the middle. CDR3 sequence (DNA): TGTGCCAGCAGCGTTGCCCCTCTAGAATCTACGCAGTATTTT. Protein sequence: CASSVAPLESTQYF.

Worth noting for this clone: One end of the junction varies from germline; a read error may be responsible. DNA for the CDR3: TGTGCCAGCAGCCGCGGACAGACGGAAGGACCCCTTGACTTC. Amino acid sequence: CASSRGQTEGPLDF. The chain carries TRBV11-2 and TRBJ1-2, with D possibly matching TRBD1 (6 bases). Germline V gene data show CDR1 as SGHAT and CDR2 as FQNNGV. CDR3 size: 14 residues.

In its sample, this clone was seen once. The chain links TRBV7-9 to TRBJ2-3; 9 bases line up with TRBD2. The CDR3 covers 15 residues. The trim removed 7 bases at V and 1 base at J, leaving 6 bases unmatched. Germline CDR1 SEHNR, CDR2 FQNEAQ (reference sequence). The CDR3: CASMGLAGGTDTQYF. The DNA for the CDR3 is TGTGCCAGCATGGGGTTAGCGGGGGGCACAGATACGCAGTATTTT.

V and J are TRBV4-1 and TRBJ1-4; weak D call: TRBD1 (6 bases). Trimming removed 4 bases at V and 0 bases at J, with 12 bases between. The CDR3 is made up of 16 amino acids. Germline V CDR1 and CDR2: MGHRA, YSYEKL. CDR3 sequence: CASSRLRGATNEKLFF. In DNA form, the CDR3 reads TGCGCCAGCAGCCGACTCAGGGGCGCAACTAATGAAAAACTGTTTTTT.

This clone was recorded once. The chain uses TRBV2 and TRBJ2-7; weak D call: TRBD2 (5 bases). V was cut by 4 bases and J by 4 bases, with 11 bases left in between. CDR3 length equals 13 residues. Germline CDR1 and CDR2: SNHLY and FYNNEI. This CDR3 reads CASSGGFGYEQYF. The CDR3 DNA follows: TGTGCCAGCAGTGGAGGGTTTGGGTACGAGCAGTACTTC.

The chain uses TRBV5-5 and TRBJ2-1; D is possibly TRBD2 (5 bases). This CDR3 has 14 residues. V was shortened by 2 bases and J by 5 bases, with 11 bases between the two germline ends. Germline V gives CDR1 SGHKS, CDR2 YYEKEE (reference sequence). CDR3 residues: CASSFNGNHNEQFF. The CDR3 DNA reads TGTGCCAGCAGCTTTAACGGGAACCACAATGAGCAGTTCTTC.